Below are 8 T cell receptor beta chains sequenced from a single sample in a study of cytomegalovirus exposure and HLA in healthy donors. Sequencing was performed with immunoSEQ multiplex PCR; in TCRdb, only in-frame clones are kept and a portion is missing. Counted here are 200,000 or so clones, 88% occurring once; the ten biggest clones make up 2.9%. The material sequenced was PBMCs. The receptors derive from a woman younger than 35 in good health and CMV-seronegative.

This chain links TRBV28 with TRBJ1-2; no clear D gene. V was cut by 5 bases and J by 4 bases, with 8 bases left in between. CDR3 length equals 12 residues. Germline-derived CDR1 and CDR2 are MDHEN and SYDVKM. The CDR3 DNA reads TGTGCCAGCAGTAGCGGCCCCTATGGCTACACCTTC. This gives the protein CASSSGPYGYTF.

The V call is TRBV21-1, the J call TRBJ1-1. TRBV21-1 is reported as a pseudogene. This CDR3 is 14 amino acids long. The CDR3 coding sequence is TGTGCCAGCAGCACCCCGCGGGGGCACACTGAAGCTTTCTTT. This codes for CASSTPRGHTEAFF.

CDR3 coding DNA: TGTGCCAGCAGTGATCGGGGGTACAACGATGAGCAGTTCTTC. It specifies CASSDRGYNDEQFF. The V and J genes are TRBV2 and TRBJ2-1; maybe TRBD2 (6 bases). Germline V CDR1 and CDR2: SNHLY, FYNNEI. CDR3 length: 14 amino acids. The V end lost 3 bases, the J end lost 8 bases, and 14 bases lay between the germline ends.

The chain carries TRBV2 and TRBJ2-7; TRBD1 is a possible D gene (5 bases). This CDR3 contains 15 residues. V lost 5 bases to trimming and J lost 0 bases, with 14 bases between them. The germline gives CDR1 SNHLY, CDR2 FYNNEI. CDR3 sequence: CASSLAGQSSYEQYF. The CDR3 region has the DNA TGTGCCAGCAGTCTCGCAGGGCAAAGCTCCTACGAGCAGTACTTC.

V is TRBV18 and J is TRBJ2-7; D gene unclear. V shed 4 bases and J shed 4 bases, with 20 bases lying between them. CDR3 length equals 16 residues. Per germline, CDR1 KGHSH and CDR2 LQKENI. The DNA of the CDR3 is TGTGCCAGCTCACTAGACACGTCGCCCGAACGGTACGAGCAGTACTTC. This translates into CASSLDTSPERYEQYF. The whole variable domain, filled in from reference TRBV18 and TRBJ2-7, reads NAGVMQNPRHLVRRRGQEARLRCSPMKGHSHVYWYRQLPEEGLKFMVYLQKENIIDESGMPKERFSAEFPKEGPSILRIQQVVRGDSAAYFCASSLDTSPERYEQYFGPGTRLTVT.

J is TRBJ2-1 and V is TRBV18; TRBD1 might be the D (6 bases). The germline CDR1 and CDR2 sequences are KGHSH and LQKENI. This CDR3 contains 16 residues. The V and J ends lost 3 bases and 4 bases respectively, with 16 bases between them. Written as DNA, the CDR3 is TGTGCCAGCTCACCCCCGGGACAAGTGAATTACAATGAGCAGTTCTTC. Its translation is CASSPPGQVNYNEQFF.

This rearrangement joins TRBV28 to TRBJ2-2; D unresolved. V lost 5 bases and J lost 5, with 12 bases in between. Per the germline V gene, CDR1 is MDHEN and CDR2 is SYDVKM. There are 14 residues in the CDR3. Here the CDR3 DNA reads TGTGCCAGCAGTGTGCCTGGTGAGACCGGGGAGCTGTTTTTT. The encoded protein is CASSVPGETGELFF.

V usage is TRBV7-2 and J usage is TRBJ1-1; 7 bases fit TRBD1. The CDR3 runs 14 residues. V lost 4 bases, J lost 4 bases, and 6 bases stayed unmatched. The germline V gene encodes CDR1 SGHTA and CDR2 FQGNSA. CDR3 nucleotide sequence: TGTGCCAGCAGCTACCAACCAGGGGGCACTGAAGCTTTCTTT. Protein: CASSYQPGGTEAFF.